This T cell receptor beta chain was identified during a study of cytomegalovirus exposure and HLA in healthy donors. CDR3 length: 19 amino acids. Germline trimming cut 1 base from V and 4 bases from J; bases unmatched to any gene: 14. Germline values: CDR1 KGHSH, CDR2 LQKENI. Profiling relied on immunoSEQ multiplex PCR, and the TCRdb table lists in-frame clones only, not all of them. The table shows 100,000 to 150,000 clones, with roughly 95% occurring only once. General study results and limits: Subsequent analysis of the roughly 120 validation repertoires found a tendency for first-cohort TCR clusters to co-occur. A list of 150 or so TCR beta chains associated with cytomegalovirus was given. While the bulk of TCR sequences proved rare, some public TCRs turned up in many donors. High sensitivity and specificity were reportedly achieved when the classifier diagnosed cytomegalovirus status.

This clone has a single count. Its matching antigen is unknown. The sequence derives from a man aged 18-30 years in good health and CMV-seronegative. The chain recombines TRBV18 with TRBJ2-1; 9 nucleotides align to TRBD1. The sample taken for sequencing was PBMCs. The CDR3 DNA sequence: TGTGCCAGCTCACCACGGGACAGGGTTGGCGGGAGCGAGTACAATGAGCAGTTCTTC. As protein: CASSPRDRVGGSEYNEQFF.